The 26 T cell receptor beta chains presented below share a single source sample, sequenced in a study of CD8 T cells in ankylosing spondylitis. Study results and limitations: Seven to nine highly homologous variants made up a TCR beta motif, and this motif appeared characteristic of ankylosing spondylitis blood.

TCRdb re-called the 5' RACE reads through MiXCR, storing one row per CDR3 protein. This repertoire shows over 450,000 distinct CDR3 sequences, 10% to 15% found once; its top ten account for 6.8%. No cognate antigen is known for these TCRs. The sequencing input was blood, either unsorted or a sorted T cell fraction (not recorded which). These receptors came from a male donor with ankylosing spondylitis.

Ten or more counts support this clonotype. The V and J genes are TRBV4-1 and TRBJ2-3; D remains ambiguous. V shed 4 bases and J shed 2 bases, with 10 bases lying between them. Germline V gives CDR1 MGHRA, CDR2 YSYEKL. The CDR3 extends over 14 amino acids. CDR3 protein: CASSLNVFTDTQYF. Here the CDR3 DNA reads TGCGCCAGCAGCCTTAATGTTTTCACAGATACGCAGTATTTT.

This clonotype was picked up many times. The chain has TRBV20-1 and TRBJ1-3, with a weak D call TRBD1 (6 bases). With 0 bases removed from V and 4 bases from J, the gap between germline ends came to 16 bases. This CDR3 spans 16 amino acids. Per the germline V gene, CDR1 is DFQATT and CDR2 is SNEGSKA (reference sequence). CDR3 coding DNA: TGCAGTGCTAGAGATAGGCAACAGGGTTCAGGAAACACCATATATTTT. Its protein product is CSARDRQQGSGNTIYF.

This clonotype was seen more than once but under ten times. The V gene is TRBV5-1, the J gene TRBJ1-1; TRBD1 is a possible D gene (5 bases). This CDR3 region has 16 residues. Germline V lookup: CDR1 SGHRS, CDR2 YFSETQ. Trimming took 5 bases from V and 3 from J, leaving 20 bases between them. The CDR3 region has the DNA TGCGCCAGCAGGCGAGGGACCGTTATGACGGACACTGAAGCTTTCTTT. Translated: CASRRGTVMTDTEAFF. Drawing the rest from reference TRBV5-1 and TRBJ1-1, the complete variable domain is KAGVTQTPRYLIKTRGQQVTLSCSPISGHRSVSWYQQTPGQGLQFLFEYFSETQRNKGNFPGRFSGRQFSNSRSEMNVSTLELGDSALYLCASRRGTVMTDTEAFFGQGTRLTVV.

This clonotype was detected many times. The genes are TRBV29-1 and TRBJ2-4, with D possibly matching TRBD1 (6 bases). Germline-derived CDR1 and CDR2 are SQVTM and ANQGSEA. The ends were cut back, 7 bases at V and 5 bases at J, with 12 bases in the middle. The CDR3 is 12 residues long. The CDR3 sequence: CSAGQTENIQYF. The CDR3 DNA is TGCAGCGCCGGACAGACTGAAAACATTCAGTACTTC. The full variable domain, with the rest looked up from reference TRBV29-1 and TRBJ2-4, is SAVISQKPSRDICQRGTSLTIQCQVDSQVTMMFWYRQQPGQSLTLIATANQGSEATYESGFVIDKFPISRPNLTFSTLTVSNMSPEDSSIYLCSAGQTENIQYFGAGTRLSVL.

This chain connects TRBV15 to TRBJ1-1; 12 nucleotides line up with TRBD1. CDR3 length: 16 residues. The germline V gene encodes CDR1 LNHNV and CDR2 YYDKDF (reference sequence). Trimming at V came to 1 base and at J to 7 bases, leaving 7 bases not matched to a gene. This CDR3 reads CATSRGGTGGSVEAFF. The CDR3 DNA reads TGTGCCACCAGCAGAGGGGGGACAGGGGGCTCGGTTGAAGCTTTCTTT.

This clonotype was counted between two and nine times. The chain recombines TRBV6-2 or TRBV6-3 with TRBJ2-7; 10 nucleotides agree with TRBD1. V trimming: 5 bases; J trimming: 6 bases; junction bases outside the gene matches: 7. This CDR3 is 14 amino acids long. The germline V gene encodes CDR1 MNHEY and CDR2 SVGEGT. CDR3 in DNA: TGTGCCAGCAGTCTCGGACAGGGGGTCTCCGAGCAGTACGTC. The encoded protein is CASSLGQGVSEQYV.

The chain joins TRBV19 to TRBJ1-4, with TRBD1 identical over 11 bases. Germline CDR1 reads LNHDA; CDR2 reads SQIVND (reference sequence). This CDR3 region has 13 residues. V shed 9 bases and J 7 bases; nucleotides not matched to a gene: 4. CDR3 amino acids: CASAGTGGEKLFF. The CDR3, as DNA: TGTGCCAGCGCCGGGACAGGGGGTGAAAAACTGTTTTTT.

This chain uses TRBV5-5 with TRBJ2-5; D is ambiguous. Trimming removed 4 bases from V and 2 bases from J, with 9 bases in between. The CDR3 is 13 residues long. Germline V gene lookup returns CDR1 SGHKS and CDR2 YYEKEE (reference sequence). CDR3 sequence reads: CASSATRQETQYF. CDR3 in DNA: TGTGCCAGCAGCGCGACCCGGCAAGAGACCCAGTACTTC.

This CDR3 is CASSSGLAGQGYNEQFF. CDR3 in DNA: TGTGCCAGCAGTTCGGGACTAGCGGGACAGGGGTACAATGAGCAGTTCTTC. The chain recombines TRBV12-3 or TRBV12-4 with TRBJ2-1, with 13 bases lining up with TRBD2. V lost 4 bases, J lost 4 bases, and 7 bases stayed unmatched. The CDR3 runs to 17 residues.

This clonotype was seen a few times. The chain has TRBV27 and TRBJ2-7, with D maybe TRBD2 (5 bases). The CDR3 contains 13 residues. V lost 8 bases, J lost 6 bases, and 17 bases lay in between. The V gene's germline CDR1 is MNHEY and CDR2 SMNVEV (reference sequence). CDR3 coding DNA: TGTGCCAGCGGTACCCGACCGGACTCCGAGCAGTACGTC. This sequence encodes CASGTRPDSEQYV.

This clonotype was seen at least ten times. This sequence joins TRBV5-1 and TRBJ1-4; D remains unclear. Trimming left V 4 bases short and J 0 bases short, with 7 bases between. CDR3 length equals 14 residues. Germline V CDR1 and CDR2: SGHRS, YFSETQ. CDR3 coding DNA: TGCGCCAGCAGCCTAGAAGCAACTAATGAAAAACTGTTTTTT. Translating it yields CASSLEATNEKLFF. The full variable domain, completed using reference TRBV5-1 and TRBJ1-4, is KAGVTQTPRYLIKTRGQQVTLSCSPISGHRSVSWYQQTPGQGLQFLFEYFSETQRNKGNFPGRFSGRQFSNSRSEMNVSTLELGDSALYLCASSLEATNEKLFFGSGTQLSVL.

In this sample, this clonotype turned up a few times. The V gene is TRBV6-9, the J gene TRBJ2-7; TRBD1 is a possible D gene (6 bases). V shed 1 base and J shed 5 bases, with 9 bases lying between them. The germline V gene has CDR1 MNHGY and CDR2 SVAAGI. The CDR3 length is 13 residues. DNA of the CDR3: TGTGCCAGCAGTTATTATGAGGGGGACGAGCAGTACGTC. Its translation is CASSYYEGDEQYV.

The CDR3 DNA follows: TGTGCCAGCAGCTGGACTAGCGGGAGTATAGCGAATACGCAGTATTTT. This sequence encodes CASSWTSGSIANTQYF. J is TRBJ2-3 and V is TRBV7-8; 13 bases agree with TRBD2. The ends lost 4 bases at V and 7 bases at J; junction bases unmatched: 8. Looked up from germline, CDR1 is SGHVS and CDR2 is FQNEAQ. The length of the CDR3 is 16 residues.

The chain has TRBV25-1 and TRBJ2-1, with no clear D. From germline, CDR1 is MGHDK and CDR2 SYGVNS. This CDR3 is 15 amino acids long. Trimming left V 0 bases short and J 0 bases short, with 6 bases between. CDR3 DNA: TGTGCCAGCAGTGAATATGACGGCTCCTACAATGAGCAGTTCTTC. As protein: CASSEYDGSYNEQFF.

V and J are TRBV11-2 and TRBJ1-4; 9 bases are shared with TRBD1. Trimming took 5 bases from V and 8 from J; bases not matched to a gene: 6. The CDR3 is made up of 14 amino acids. CDR1 and CDR2 from the germline V gene are SGHAT and FQNNGV. CDR3 residues: CASSTTGGREKLFF. CDR3 nucleotide sequence: TGTGCCAGCAGCACGACAGGGGGTCGCGAAAAACTGTTTTTT.

This clonotype appeared a few times. The rearrangement uses TRBV5-6 and TRBJ2-5; D might be TRBD2 (5 bases). V was trimmed by 1 base and J by 5 bases, leaving 12 bases between them. Germline-derived CDR1 and CDR2 are SGHDT and YYEEEE. The CDR3 length is 14 residues. The CDR3 reads CASSLRGFGETQYF. DNA for the CDR3: TGTGCCAGCAGCTTGAGAGGGTTCGGGGAGACCCAGTACTTC.

This chain uses TRBV20-1 with TRBJ2-1; unclear D gene. V was shortened by 1 base and J by 9 bases, with 7 bases between the two germline ends. This CDR3 has 11 residues. CDR1 is DFQATT and CDR2 is SNEGSKA in the germline V gene (reference sequence). In DNA form, the CDR3 reads TGCAGTGCTAGAGGAGGAGCTGAGCAGTTCTTC. Translated: CSARGGAEQFF.

The V gene is TRBV18, the J gene TRBJ1-2; D uncertain. The CDR3 length is 13 residues. V was pared by 2 bases and J by 1 base, with 5 bases between. The germline V gene encodes CDR1 KGHSH and CDR2 LQKENI. This CDR3 is CASSPAGNYGYTF. Here the CDR3 DNA reads TGTGCCAGCTCACCAGCCGGTAACTATGGCTACACCTTC.

The V and J genes are TRBV6-1 and TRBJ2-7; D uncertain. With 5 bases removed from V and 3 bases from J, the gap between germline ends came to 23 bases. Germline lookup yields CDR1 MNHNS and CDR2 SASEGT. This CDR3 is 17 amino acids long. CDR3 amino acids: CASSPPLAPLTIYEQYV. In DNA form, the CDR3 reads TGTGCCAGCAGTCCCCCCCTCGCCCCCCTTACAATCTACGAGCAGTACGTC.

The table lists this clonotype with a few counts. V gene TRBV7-2 combines with J gene TRBJ2-7, with TRBD2 matching 8 bases. After removal of 4 bases from V and 2 bases from J, the junction contained 7 bases not matched to a gene. Germline V lookup: CDR1 SGHTA, CDR2 FQGNSA. The CDR3 totals 15 residues. The CDR3 sequence: CASSSTSGYTYEQYF. The CDR3 DNA follows: TGTGCCAGCAGCTCAACTAGCGGTTATACCTACGAGCAGTACTTC.

This clonotype was seen a handful of times. Because the CDR3 is missing its conserved closing phenylalanine or tryptophan, this is likely a read error. V gene TRBV20-1 combines with J gene TRBJ2-1; D remains unclear. This CDR3 spans 13 amino acids. Germline V CDR1 and CDR2: DFQATT, SNEGSKA (reference sequence). Trimming stripped 6 bases from V and 7 bases from J, with 16 bases between. CDR3 sequence: CSAPFLLKNEQFL. The CDR3 nucleotides read TGCAGTGCCCCCTTTTTGCTCAAGAATGAGCAGTTCCTC.

This clonotype came up a few times. The V call is TRBV12-3 or TRBV12-4, the J call TRBJ2-7; 8 bases align to TRBD2. This CDR3 has 15 amino acids. V dropped 5 bases and J dropped 5; count of bases not matched to a gene: 11. The CDR3 DNA reads as TGTGCCAGCAGTCAGTTCCGGGAGGGAAGAGACGAGCAGTACTTC. Translation gives CASSQFREGRDEQYF.

The rearrangement links TRBV20-1 to TRBJ1-6; 7 bases fit TRBD1. This CDR3 region has 13 residues. Germline-derived CDR1 and CDR2 are DFQATT and SNEGSKA (reference sequence). V dropped 6 bases and J dropped 7; count of bases not matched to a gene: 6. The CDR3 region has the DNA TGCAGTGCCCGCCGGGACAGAAATTCACCCCTCCACTTT. It specifies CSARRDRNSPLHF.

This clonotype was counted between two and nine times. The V call is TRBV2, the J call TRBJ2-1; the D gene is possibly TRBD2 (5 bases). Germline loops: CDR1 SNHLY, CDR2 FYNNEI. The V end was cut by 4 bases, the J end by 2 bases, with 15 bases between. This CDR3 has 16 residues. The CDR3: CASSAQGWETYNEQFF. The CDR3 nucleotides read TGTGCCAGCAGTGCACAAGGGTGGGAGACCTACAATGAGCAGTTCTTC.

There are many counts of this clonotype. The rearrangement joins TRBV12-3 or TRBV12-4 to TRBJ2-5; either TRBD1 or TRBD2 may fit D (5 bases each). The CDR3 has 16 residues. V lost 5 bases and J 5 bases, leaving 21 bases between the germline ends. The CDR3 bases are TGTGCCAGCAGTCCCCCAGGCAGGGAGACGTGGGAGACCCAGTACTTC. This sequence encodes CASSPPGRETWETQYF.

In its sample, this clonotype was seen a few times. This sequence joins TRBV2 and TRBJ2-1; perhaps TRBD1 as D (5 bases). Germline-derived CDR1 and CDR2 are SNHLY and FYNNEI. The CDR3 sequence is 15 residues long. The V and J ends lost 6 bases and 4 bases respectively, with 16 bases between them. CDR3 nucleotides: TGTGCCAGCAGAGACAGTGGTCGTCAGTACAATGAGCAGTTCTTC. This gives the protein CASRDSGRQYNEQFF.